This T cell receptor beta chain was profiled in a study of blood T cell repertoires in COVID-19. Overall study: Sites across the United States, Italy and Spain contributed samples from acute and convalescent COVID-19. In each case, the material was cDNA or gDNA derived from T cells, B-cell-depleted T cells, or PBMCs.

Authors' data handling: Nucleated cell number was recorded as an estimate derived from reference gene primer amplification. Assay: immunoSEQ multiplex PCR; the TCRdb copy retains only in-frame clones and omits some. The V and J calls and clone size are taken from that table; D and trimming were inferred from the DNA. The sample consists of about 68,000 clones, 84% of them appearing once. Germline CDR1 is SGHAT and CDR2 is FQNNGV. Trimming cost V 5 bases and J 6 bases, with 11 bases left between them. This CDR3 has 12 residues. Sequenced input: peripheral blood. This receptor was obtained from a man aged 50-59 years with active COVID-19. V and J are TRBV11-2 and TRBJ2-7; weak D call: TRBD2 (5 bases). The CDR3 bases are TGTGCCAGCAGCCCGGAGGAGCTCGAGCAGTACTTC. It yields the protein CASSPEELEQYF.